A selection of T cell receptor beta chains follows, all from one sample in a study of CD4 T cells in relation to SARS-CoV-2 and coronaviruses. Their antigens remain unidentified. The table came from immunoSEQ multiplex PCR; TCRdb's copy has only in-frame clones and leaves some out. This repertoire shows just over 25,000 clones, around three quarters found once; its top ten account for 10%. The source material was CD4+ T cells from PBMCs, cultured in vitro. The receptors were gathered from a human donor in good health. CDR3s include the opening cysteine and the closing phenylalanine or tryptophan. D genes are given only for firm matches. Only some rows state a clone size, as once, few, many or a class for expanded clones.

CASSQIRQANYGYTF	TGCGCCAGCAGCCAAATAAGACAGGCTAACTATGGCTACACCTTC	TRBJ1-2	-	-	TRBV4-3
CASSLDGEQYF	TGTGCCAGCAGCTTAGACGGCGAGCAGTACTTC	TRBJ2-7	few	-	TRBV11-3
CASSMTGGTSNQPQHF	TGTGCCAGTAGTATGACAGGGGGAACGAGCAATCAGCCCCAGCATTTT	TRBJ1-5	-	TRBD1	TRBV19
CASTGSGYTGEQFF	TGTGCCAGTACGGGGTCCGGGTATACTGGCGAGCAGTTCTTC	TRBJ2-1	once	-	TRBV19
CASSFYQGTEAFF	TGTGCCAGCTCATTCTATCAGGGGACTGAAGCTTTCTTT	TRBJ1-1	-	-	TRBV18
CASSWRTGGEYNEQFF	TGTGCCAGCAGCTGGAGGACAGGGGGAGAGTACAATGAGCAGTTCTTC	TRBJ2-1	-	TRBD1	TRBV7-2
CASSQDSQSNQPQHF	TGTGCCAGCAGCCAAGATTCGCAGTCCAATCAGCCCCAGCATTTT	TRBJ1-5	few	-	TRBV4-2
CASSPGLAGTMNNEQFF	TGTGCCAGCAGCCCCGGACTAGCGGGCACTATGAACAATGAGCAGTTCTTC	TRBJ2-1	-	TRBD2	TRBV3-1/TRBV3-2
CASKVSRARNTEAFF	TGTGCCAGTAAGGTGTCTAGGGCCAGAAACACTGAAGCTTTCTTT	TRBJ1-1	-	-	TRBV19
CASSLVQETQYF	TGTGCCAGCAGCTTAGTCCAAGAGACCCAGTACTTC	TRBJ2-5	-	-	TRBV7-2
CASSSNRSSGANVLTF	TGTGCCAGCAGCTCAAACAGGAGCTCTGGGGCCAACGTCCTGACTTTC	TRBJ2-6	-	-	TRBV11-2
CARSFVTQYF	TGTGCCAGAAGCTTTGTGACCCAGTACTTC	TRBJ2-5	-	-	TRBV5-3
CASSYSDGQSYEQYF	TGTGCCAGCAGTTACTCGGACGGACAGTCCTACGAGCAGTACTTC	TRBJ2-7	-	-	TRBV6-5
CASETGGQETQYF	TGTGCCAGTGAAACGGGGGGTCAAGAGACCCAGTACTTC	TRBJ2-5	once	TRBD2	TRBV3-1/TRBV3-2
CAWSGSGDGIEQFF	TGTGCCTGGAGTGGCAGCGGGGATGGCATCGAGCAGTTCTTC	TRBJ2-1	-	TRBD2	TRBV30
CASSPGTPGNTIYF	TGTGCCAGCAGCCCCGGGACACCTGGAAACACCATATATTTT	TRBJ1-3	-	-	TRBV3-1/TRBV3-2
CASSLRGKTGKNTEAFF	TGTGCCAGCAGCTTAAGGGGGAAGACAGGGAAGAACACTGAAGCTTTCTTT	TRBJ1-1	-	TRBD1	TRBV11-3
CASSLEDGGYTEAFF	TGCGCCAGCAGTTTGGAGGACGGCGGGTACACTGAAGCTTTCTTT	TRBJ1-1	-	-	TRBV5-1
CASSLVAAPWYNEQFF	TGTGCCAGCAGCTTGGTAGCGGCCCCTTGGTACAATGAGCAGTTCTTC	TRBJ2-1	-	-	TRBV5-5
CASSEWYTGELFF	TGTGCCAGCAGTGAATGGTATACCGGGGAGCTGTTTTTT	TRBJ2-2	-	-	TRBV2
CASSRSTAGTQYF	TGTGCCAGCAGCCGCTCGACGGCGGGGACCCAGTACTTC	TRBJ2-5	few	-	TRBV7-2
CASSLFAATSYGYTF	TGTGCCAGCAGCTTATTCGCCGCCACGAGCTATGGCTACACCTTC	TRBJ1-2	few	-	TRBV7-2
CASSSGPDQPQHF	TGCGCCAGCAGCTCAGGGCCCGATCAGCCCCAGCATTTT	TRBJ1-5	few	-	TRBV5-1
CASSLRYADSYEQYF	TGTGCCAGCTCACTCCGGTACGCGGACTCCTACGAGCAGTACTTC	TRBJ2-7	-	-	TRBV18
CASSVPSTDTQYF	TGTGCCAGCAGCGTACCCAGCACAGATACGCAGTATTTT	TRBJ2-3	-	-	TRBV9
CAISTGTGRANVLTF	TGTGCCATCAGTACCGGGACAGGGAGGGCCAACGTCCTGACTTTC	TRBJ2-6	-	TRBD1	TRBV10-3
CASSLETSGVYNEQFF	TGCGCCAGCAGCTTGGAGACTAGCGGGGTTTACAATGAGCAGTTCTTC	TRBJ2-1	-	TRBD2	TRBV5-1
CASSLNRGNQETQYF	TGTGCTAGCAGCTTGAACAGGGGAAACCAAGAGACCCAGTACTTC	TRBJ2-5	few	TRBD1	TRBV7-7
CASSFWDGGELFF	TGTGCCAGCAGTTTCTGGGACGGCGGGGAGCTGTTTTTT	TRBJ2-2	-	-	TRBV12-3/TRBV12-4
CASSISGASGELFF	TGTGCCAGTAGTATCTCAGGCGCGTCCGGGGAGCTGTTTTTT	TRBJ2-2	-	-	TRBV19
CASTKPGQGDYGYTF	TGTGCCAGTACCAAACCCGGACAGGGGGACTATGGCTACACCTTC	TRBJ1-2	-	TRBD1	TRBV19
CATSRDPGQVNSNQPQHF	TGTGCCACCAGCAGAGATCCTGGACAGGTAAATAGCAATCAGCCCCAGCATTTT	TRBJ1-5	-	TRBD1	TRBV15